Below, 26 T cell receptor beta chains from the same sample are listed, as sequenced in a study of T cells in Graves' hyperthyroidism and ophthalmopathy. TCR beta CDR3 region amplification was performed from RNA transcripts. The HTBI primer set served for first-round RT-PCR of the TCR CDR3. TCRdb reprocessed the multiplex PCR reads via MiXCR and lists one record per CDR3 protein. This sample has 400,000 or so distinct CDR3 sequences, with about 14% found just once. Material: blood. Receptor source: a woman aged 25 to 39 with Graves' ophthalmopathy.

This clonotype has only one observation. The DNA for the CDR3 is TGTGCCAGCAGCTTAGGGGACAGGGGTACCACTGAAGCTTTCTTT. Encoded protein: CASSLGDRGTTEAFF. V gene TRBV7-8 combines with J gene TRBJ1-1, with 10 bases identical to TRBD1. The CDR3 covers 15 residues. Germline V gives CDR1 SGHVS, CDR2 FQNEAQ. V dropped 1 base and J dropped 4; count of bases not matched to a gene: 3.

On this clonotype: A clone one base away is much larger, so this may be a read error. The V and J genes are TRBV15 and TRBJ2-7; D may be TRBD1 (5 bases). The V end was cut by 3 bases, the J end by 9 bases, with 15 bases between. The CDR3 extends over 13 amino acids. The germline gives CDR1 LNHNV, CDR2 YYDKDF (reference sequence). CDR3 region: CATSSSAGNGQYF. In nucleotides, the CDR3 is TGTGCCACCAGCAGTTCAGCAGGGAACGGGCAGTACTTC.

This clonotype was observed many times. J is TRBJ2-5 and V is TRBV7-2; 16 bases agree with TRBD2. Per germline, CDR1 SGHTA and CDR2 FQGNSA. CDR3 length: 19 amino acids. With V trimmed by 5 bases and J by 5 bases, 14 bases remained unmatched. CDR3 amino acids: CASSQLPTGLAGGRETQYF. For the CDR3, the DNA is TGTGCCAGCAGCCAACTACCGACGGGACTAGCGGGGGGGCGGGAGACCCAGTACTTC.

Many counts were recorded for this clonotype. This rearrangement joins TRBV5-6 to TRBJ1-2; D gene uncertain. V was cut by 3 bases and J by 3 bases, with 21 bases left in between. The CDR3 length is 17 residues. Germline V gene sequence: CDR1 SGHDT, CDR2 YYEEEE. This chain's CDR3 is CASSSKGRSPTYYGYTF. DNA for the CDR3: TGTGCCAGCAGCTCAAAAGGACGGTCGCCGACCTACTATGGCTACACCTTC. The entire variable domain, with the rest obtained from reference TRBV5-6 and TRBJ1-2, is as follows: DAGVTQSPTHLIKTRGQQVTLRCSPKSGHDTVSWYQQALGQGPQFIFQYYEEEERQRGNFPDRFSGHQFPNYSSELNVNALLLGDSALYLCASSSKGRSPTYYGYTFGSGTRLTVV.

This clonotype was counted ten times or more. The J gene is TRBJ1-1, the V gene TRBV12-3 or TRBV12-4; TRBD1 matches at 9 bases. V trimming: 6 bases; J trimming: 4 bases; junction bases outside the gene matches: 6. The CDR3 consists of 14 residues. The CDR3 coding sequence is TGTGCCAGCAGCCAGGGACAGGGTCGCACTGAAGCTTTCTTT. The encoded protein is CASSQGQGRTEAFF.

In this sample, this clonotype turned up many times. The chain carries TRBV9 and TRBJ1-2; no definite D call. The CDR3 length is 13 residues. Germline CDR1 SGDLS, CDR2 YYNGEE. V shed 4 bases and J shed 6 bases, with 13 bases lying between them. DNA for the CDR3: TGTGCCAGCAGCCCGACTCTGGTAGATGGCTACACCTTC. Protein sequence: CASSPTLVDGYTF.

This chain uses TRBV5-8 with TRBJ2-1; 7 bases line up with TRBD1. V trimming: 4 bases; J trimming: 0 bases; junction bases outside the gene matches: 10. The CDR3 is 17 residues long. Germline values: CDR1 SGHTS, CDR2 YDEGEE. CDR3 loop: CASSPSPGQSSYNEQFF. The CDR3 DNA reads TGTGCCAGCAGCCCGAGCCCGGGACAGAGCTCCTACAATGAGCAGTTCTTC.

This clonotype was seen at least ten times. V usage is TRBV11-1 and J usage is TRBJ1-1; TRBD1 matches at 10 bases. Unmatched junction bases numbered 1, after V lost 4 bases and J lost 5 bases. This CDR3 contains 13 residues. The V gene's germline CDR1 is SGHAT and CDR2 FQDESV (reference sequence). The CDR3 reads CASSSGQGTEAFF. The DNA of the CDR3 is TGTGCCAGCAGCTCGGGACAGGGGACTGAAGCTTTCTTT.

Notes on this clonotype: A much more abundant neighbour one base away suggests this may be a read error. The chain has TRBV5-1 and TRBJ1-4, with D unclear. Germline CDR1 is SGHRS and CDR2 is YFSETQ. CDR3 length equals 14 residues. V shed 5 bases and J shed 7 bases, with 15 bases lying between them. The CDR3 here is CASSELGSSEKLFF. CDR3 nucleotide sequence: TGCGCCAGCAGTGAACTGGGATCTAGTGAAAAACTGTTTTTT.

This clonotype was observed a single time. The DNA for the CDR3 is TGTGCCAGTAGAGGGGATGAGGGGACAGTTTATAGCAATCAGCCCCAGCATTTT. Amino acid sequence: CASRGDEGTVYSNQPQHF. This chain joins TRBV19 and TRBJ1-5; 7 bases map to TRBD1. Trimming at V came to 6 bases and at J to 0 bases, leaving 14 bases not matched to a gene. This CDR3 is 18 amino acids long. Germline V gives CDR1 LNHDA, CDR2 SQIVND (reference sequence).

The rearrangement links TRBV11-2 to TRBJ2-5; D may match TRBD1 or TRBD2 (5 bases each). Germline CDR1 reads SGHAT; CDR2 reads FQNNGV. Trimming cost V 5 bases and J 8 bases, with 21 bases left between them. The CDR3 has 15 amino acids. Here the CDR3 reads CASSVGPGPRVTQYF. CDR3 coding DNA: TGTGCCAGCAGCGTAGGCCCGGGGCCAAGAGTTACCCAGTACTTC.

This clonotype was seen a handful of times. The chain combines TRBV6-5 with TRBJ2-5; the D is unclear. V was pared by 2 bases and J by 1 base, with 5 bases between. The CDR3 covers 13 residues. Germline loops: CDR1 MNHEY, CDR2 SVGAGI. As DNA, the CDR3 is TGTGCCAGCAGTTACAGGCGCCAAGAGACCCAGTACTTC. It specifies CASSYRRQETQYF.

This clonotype was recorded a few times. The chain links TRBV29-1 to TRBJ1-1, with D hard to call. The CDR3 spans 15 residues. V lost 1 base, J lost 3 bases, and 15 bases lay in between. Germline loops: CDR1 SQVTM, CDR2 ANQGSEA. The DNA for the CDR3 is TGCAGCGTTGAAGGACTTGGTTCGGGAGACACTGAAGCTTTCTTT. Residues: CSVEGLGSGDTEAFF.

This clonotype was seen at least ten times. The gene calls are TRBV5-1 and TRBJ2-2; D tentatively fits TRBD1 or TRBD2 (5 bases each). CDR1 and CDR2 from the germline V gene are SGHRS and YFSETQ. The CDR3 has 15 amino acids. Trimming removed 2 bases from V and 0 bases from J, with 8 bases in between. The CDR3 nucleotides are TGCGCCAGCAGCTTTGGGGGAACGAACACCGGGGAGCTGTTTTTT. Translated: CASSFGGTNTGELFF.

This chain links TRBV6-1 with TRBJ2-2, with 14 positions matching TRBD2. The CDR3 loop spans 17 amino acids. V trimming: 6 bases; J trimming: 5 bases; junction bases outside the gene matches: 8. The germline gives CDR1 MNHNS, CDR2 SASEGT. The CDR3 spells CASSVTSGGAMTGELFF. In DNA form, the CDR3 reads TGTGCCAGCAGCGTGACTAGCGGGGGGGCTATGACCGGGGAGCTGTTTTTT.

The chain employs TRBV7-8 and TRBJ1-1; TRBD1 aligns across 8 bases. The CDR3 loop spans 15 amino acids. Germline assignment: CDR1 SGHVS and CDR2 FQNEAQ. Unmatched junction bases numbered 11, after V lost 5 bases and J lost 6 bases. Written as DNA, the CDR3 is TGTGCCAGCAGCCCCCGGACAGGGTCGGTCGCTGAAGCTTTCTTT. Its protein is CASSPRTGSVAEAFF.

This clonotype was detected ten times or more. The chain couples TRBV6-1 to TRBJ2-7, with 8 nucleotides matching TRBD1. This CDR3 is 15 amino acids long. Germline V gives CDR1 MNHNS, CDR2 SASEGT. The V gene end was trimmed by 5 bases and the J gene end by 3 bases; junction bases not matched to a gene: 9. As DNA, the CDR3 is TGTGCCAGCAGTTCGACAGACAGGGGAAGCTACGAGCAGTACTTC. Amino acid sequence: CASSSTDRGSYEQYF.

At least ten counts were recorded for this clonotype. This chain connects TRBV6-1 to TRBJ2-1; D is unresolved. The germline V and J ends were trimmed by 6 bases and 9 bases, with 9 bases remaining between them. The germline gives CDR1 MNHNS, CDR2 SASEGT. This CDR3 has 11 residues. The CDR3 loop reads CASSIAGEQFF. The CDR3 DNA follows: TGTGCCAGCAGCATAGCCGGTGAGCAGTTCTTC.

This clonotype was detected a few times. V is TRBV6-1 and J is TRBJ1-1; 7 positions match TRBD1. The junction had 8 bases not matched to a gene; V was cut back by 2 bases and J by 5 bases. The CDR3 is made up of 15 amino acids. Germline lookup yields CDR1 MNHNS and CDR2 SASEGT. CDR3 DNA: TGTGCCAGCAGTGAAAATCCCGGACAGGAGACTGAAGCTTTCTTT. It specifies CASSENPGQETEAFF.

This clonotype was recorded many times. DNA for the CDR3: TGTGCCAGCAGCCAGGGACTAGCGGGGGGGATAGATACGCAGTATTTT. This encodes CASSQGLAGGIDTQYF. The chain has TRBV7-2 and TRBJ2-3; TRBD2 agrees at 16 bases. Germline lookup yields CDR1 SGHTA and CDR2 FQGNSA. V lost 5 bases and J lost 5; bases outside the gene matches: 4. The CDR3 spans 16 residues.

About this clonotype: One end of the junction is discordant with germline, which a read error may explain. The V gene is TRBV18, the J gene TRBJ2-4, with D unclear. The CDR3 covers 16 residues. Looked up from germline, CDR1 is KGHSH and CDR2 is LQKENI. The CDR3, as DNA: TGTGCCAGCGCAGCAGAGCGTATGGTAGCCAAAAACATGCAGTACTTC. Its protein is CASAAERMVAKNMQYF.

This clonotype showed up many times. CDR3 loop: CASSLRKVVNTGELFF. CDR3 nucleotides: TGTGCCAGCAGCTTACGAAAGGTCGTAAACACCGGGGAGCTGTTTTTT. V is TRBV7-8 and J is TRBJ2-2; no definite D call. With 2 bases removed from V and 2 bases from J, the gap between germline ends came to 12 bases. CDR1 is SGHVS and CDR2 is FQNEAQ in the germline V gene. CDR3 length: 16 residues.

This rearrangement joins TRBV7-2 to TRBJ2-7; TRBD2 agrees at 9 bases. CDR3 length equals 14 residues. Germline trimming cut 10 bases from V and 2 bases from J; bases unmatched to any gene: 9. CDR1 and CDR2 from the germline V gene are SGHTA and FQGNSA. CDR3: CATKGSGGTYEQYF. CDR3 bases: TGTGCCACCAAGGGGAGCGGGGGGACCTACGAGCAGTACTTC.

The chain links TRBV11-1 to TRBJ2-3; 7 bases fit TRBD2. Trimming cost V 5 bases and J 0 bases; bases outside gene matches: 5. CDR3 size: 15 residues. Looked up from germline, CDR1 is SGHAT and CDR2 is FQDESV (reference sequence). The CDR3 sequence is CASSNSGASTDTQYF. In nucleotides, the CDR3 is TGTGCCAGCAGCAACAGCGGGGCGAGCACAGATACGCAGTATTTT.

This clonotype appeared many times. The chain links TRBV5-1 to TRBJ2-3; 7 bases are shared with TRBD2. V lost 4 bases to trimming and J lost 2 bases; unmatched junction nucleotides: 7. Germline V gene lookup returns CDR1 SGHRS and CDR2 YFSETQ. The CDR3 runs 15 residues. In DNA, the CDR3 is TGCGCCAGCAGCCAAACCGGGACTAACACAGATACGCAGTATTTT. It encodes CASSQTGTNTDTQYF.

The chain has TRBV11-2 and TRBJ2-3, with a possible D match to TRBD2 (6 bases). The V end lost 5 bases, the J end lost 2 bases, and 20 bases lay between the germline ends. The CDR3 is 17 amino acids. Germline CDR1 SGHAT, CDR2 FQNNGV. CDR3 amino acids: CASSPGGVGGYTDTQYF. The CDR3 region has the DNA TGTGCCAGCAGCCCCGGAGGAGTGGGAGGATACACAGATACGCAGTATTTT.